Sequencing of this TCR beta chain was carried out in a study of blood T cell repertoires in COVID-19. The table came from immunoSEQ multiplex PCR; TCRdb's copy has only in-frame clones and leaves some out. The table shows about 130,000 clones, with roughly 80% occurring only once. Trimming took off 0 bases at V and 5 bases at J, with 20 bases between the two ends. Germline-derived CDR1 and CDR2 are MNHEY and SVGEGT. The CDR3 spans 17 residues. The V and J genes are TRBV6-2 or TRBV6-3 and TRBJ2-7; tentatively, D is TRBD1 (6 bases). The clonotype originates from a man between 50 and 59 years old who had recovered from COVID-19. The sample taken for sequencing was PBMCs or T cells enriched from blood (not recorded which). The CDR3 reads CASSYSSSLSTGNEQYF. CDR3 nucleotide sequence: TGTGCCAGCAGTTACTCGTCGTCATTATCGACAGGCAACGAGCAGTACTTC.